This record concerns one T cell receptor beta chain sequence. This sample was included in a study of technical replicates of blood from a few donors. The data were produced by immunoSEQ multiplex PCR, yet TCRdb's version contains in-frame clones alone and is incomplete. The repertoire consists of approximately 82,000 clones, with around 92% occurring once and the leading ten covering over 0.35%. The V gene's germline CDR1 is SGDLS and CDR2 YYNGEE. The germline V and J ends were trimmed by 4 bases and 4 bases, with 11 bases remaining between them. This CDR3 is 13 amino acids long. J is TRBJ1-2 and V is TRBV9; no clear D gene. Material for sequencing was T cells isolated from PBMCs. The sequence was collected from a human donor in good health. Some clones in this sample may be carry-over from other donors' samples. The CDR3 nucleotides are TGTGCCAGCAGCCCAAACTTTCCCTATGGCTACACCTTC. It encodes CASSPNFPYGYTF.